Detailed here is one TCR beta chain. The sample belongs to a study of T-cell reconstitution after alpha-beta-depleted transplantation in children. Per the germline V gene, CDR1 is KGHSH and CDR2 is LQKENI. This CDR3 contains 16 residues. The V end lost 6 bases, the J end lost 6 bases, and 23 bases lay between the germline ends. Molecular barcoding with unique molecular identifiers was used for the TCRbeta library. MiXCR, applied by TCRdb to the PCR reads, yields one record per CDR3 protein. Of 640,000 or so distinct CDR3 sequences in the sample, roughly 15% are singletons; the top ten hold approximately 1%.

V gene TRBV18 combines with J gene TRBJ1-1; D not resolved. This TCR was recovered from a human donor who donated a stem cell graft to a child with acute myeloid leukemia. The material sequenced was PBMCs from the stem cell graft donor, taken from the stem cell graft. The CDR3: CASSPSPRPDGPEAFF. CDR3 coding DNA: TGTGCCAGCTCCCCATCACCCCGGCCCGACGGGCCTGAAGCTTTCTTT.